The source of this T cell receptor beta chain is a study of early T cells in non-severe SARS-CoV-2 infection. Study-level information: Unsorted whole blood bulk RNA was sequenced, with unpaired chains. Overall study findings and caveats: The matching step, a VDJdb search, favored anti-spike CD8 responses and missed private and CD4 specificities.

This clonotype was recorded many times. As yet, its antigen is unknown. Individual cDNA molecules were tagged with unique molecular identifiers, the study reported. TCRdb ran MiXCR on the 5' RACE reads and lists one entry per CDR3 protein. The table shows tens of thousands of distinct CDR3 sequences, with 4% to 5.5% occurring only once. Specimen: whole blood. The receptor was derived from an adult who was a healthcare worker with PCR-confirmed SARS-CoV-2 infection or an uninfected control (not recorded which).

The CDR3 spells CSVEGGASNTEAFF. The CDR3 DNA follows: TGCAGCGTTGAAGGGGGCGCGTCGAACACTGAAGCTTTCTTT. The rearrangement uses TRBV29-1 and TRBJ1-1; a possible D gene is TRBD1 (5 bases). Germline V gives CDR1 SQVTM, CDR2 ANQGSEA. The CDR3 runs to 14 residues. Trimming cost V 1 base and J 1 base, with 10 bases left between them.